This T cell receptor (beta chain) is drawn from a study of metastatic and nonmetastatic thyroid tumors. Study information: It was across blood and tumor or nodule tissue from malignant and benign thyroid patients that repertoires were compared.

Study processing details: The study's classifier, a distant-metastasis tool for papillary thyroid cancer, was built using CDR3 differences across clinicopathological groups. TCRdb re-called the PCR reads via MiXCR. The V and J calls shown here were made by TCRdb, not taken from the authors' results. The table includes about 16,000 clones, about 23% detected once. This clone is labeled medium-sized (0.01 to 0.1%). Its antigen is currently unknown. Patients had received no treatment of any kind before thyroid surgery. General study points: In blood and tumor, TCR beta diversity was reportedly significantly higher in malignant thyroid tumors than in benign nodules.

The sample taken for sequencing was blood. The sequence derives from a male donor with papillary thyroid cancer or a benign thyroid nodule (not recorded which). Some clones in this sample may be carry-over from other donors' samples.

DNA for the CDR3: TGTGCCAGCAAGAACGGGGCTAGATACCACAATGAGCAGTTCTTC. Translated, it gives CASKNGARYHNEQFF. The rearrangement links TRBV6-1 to TRBJ2-1; D assignment may be TRBD1 or TRBD2 (5 bases each). Germline V gene sequence: CDR1 MNHNS, CDR2 SASEGT. The CDR3 sequence is 15 residues long. The V and J ends lost 7 bases and 5 bases respectively, with 18 bases between them.